Listed here are 19 T cell receptor beta chains from one sample, sequenced in a study of resident and recirculating memory T cells in vitiligo. The method was immunoSEQ multiplex PCR; TCRdb's version includes in-frame clones alone and lacks a portion of them. The sample includes about 130 clones, just over 90% of them seen just once. The specimen was non-lesional skin. Subset described: normal-appearing skin under Wood's lamp, at least 2 cm from depigmented macule. These receptors came from a male donor with vitiligo.

The genes are TRBV6-5 and TRBJ2-3; TRBD1 might be the D (6 bases). The CDR3 has 16 residues. Germline V gene data show CDR1 as MNHEY and CDR2 as SVGAGI. The ends were cut back, 1 base at V and 1 base at J, with 12 bases in the middle. Written as DNA, the CDR3 is TGTGCCAGCAGTTACTTGGCAGGGGTGGGCACAGATACGCAGTATTTT. It specifies CASSYLAGVGTDTQYF.

The V and J genes are TRBV25-1 and TRBJ1-1; D might be TRBD1 (5 bases). The V end was cut by 3 bases, the J end by 4 bases, with 12 bases between. Germline CDR1 MGHDK, CDR2 SYGVNS. The CDR3 sequence is 14 residues long. CDR3 DNA sequence: TGTGCCAGCAGTGACGGGGGAATGGGCACTGAAGCTTTCTTT. Amino acid sequence: CASSDGGMGTEAFF.

This chain links TRBV29-1 with TRBJ2-2; the D gene is possibly TRBD1 (5 bases). The germline V gene has CDR1 SQVTM and CDR2 ANQGSEA. The CDR3 has 13 amino acids. V was cut by 6 bases and J by 1 base, with 9 bases left in between. Here the CDR3 DNA reads TGCAGCGTCCGCAGGGAGAACACCGGGGAGCTGTTTTTT. It translates to CSVRRENTGELFF.

CDR3 sequence (DNA): TGTGCCAGCAGCCCGACAGGGTTTCCCTACGAGCAGTACTTC. Amino acid sequence: CASSPTGFPYEQYF. The chain employs TRBV9 and TRBJ2-7; 7 nucleotides align to TRBD1. With V trimmed by 4 bases and J by 2 bases, 6 bases remained unmatched. The CDR3 is 14 amino acids. CDR1 is SGDLS and CDR2 is YYNGEE in the germline V gene.

The table lists this clone with a few counts. The chain has TRBV11-2 and TRBJ2-7; 9 nucleotides agree with TRBD1. The germline V gene has CDR1 SGHAT and CDR2 FQNNGV. Trimming removed 4 bases from V and 3 bases from J; junction bases left unmatched: 1. This CDR3 is built from 13 residues. CDR3 DNA sequence: TGTGCCAGCAGCTCGGGACAGGGCTACGAGCAGTACTTC. Protein: CASSSGQGYEQYF.

The chain links TRBV7-3 to TRBJ2-5, with 10 bases fitting TRBD2. V lost 5 bases and J lost 3; bases outside the gene matches: 6. The CDR3 spans 15 residues. Germline CDR1 reads SGHTA; CDR2 reads FQGTGA. The DNA for the CDR3 is TGTGCCAGCAGCAACCCTCTAGCGGGGGAAGAGACCCAGTACTTC. As protein: CASSNPLAGEETQYF.

The chain carries TRBV5-3 and TRBJ1-4, with 7 bases lining up with TRBD1. TRBV5-3 qualifies as an ORF whose function is uncertain. The CDR3 is 14 amino acids. V lost 4 bases to trimming and J lost 4 bases; unmatched junction nucleotides: 4. CDR3 sequence reads: CARSGGTDNEKLFF. The CDR3 DNA reads TGTGCCAGAAGCGGCGGGACAGATAATGAAAAACTGTTTTTT.

This chain connects TRBV5-4 to TRBJ2-1; TRBD2 is a possible D gene (5 bases). Between the trimmed V and J ends, which lost 1 base and 4 bases, there was a span of 12 bases. The CDR3 has 15 residues. The germline CDR1 and CDR2 sequences are SGHNT and YYREEE (reference sequence). For the CDR3, the DNA is TGTGCCAGCAGCTTGTTCGCGGGTTCGTACAATGAGCAGTTCTTC. As protein: CASSLFAGSYNEQFF.

The chain is built from TRBV13 and TRBJ2-1; 11 bases align to TRBD2. The germline V gene has CDR1 PRHDT and CDR2 FYEKMQ (reference sequence). V lost 5 bases and J lost 9; bases outside the gene matches: 15. CDR3 length equals 17 residues. CDR3 sequence: CASSPPMGSGGASEQFF. The CDR3 nucleotides are TGTGCCAGCAGCCCCCCCATGGGTAGCGGGGGGGCCAGTGAGCAGTTCTTC.

This rearrangement joins TRBV7-6 to TRBJ2-2, with unresolved D. The CDR3 covers 16 residues. V lost 6 bases and J 3 bases, leaving 17 bases between the germline ends. In germline, CDR1 is SGHVS, CDR2 FNYEAQ. The CDR3 coding sequence is TGTGCCAGCAGGGCCTCGGCATCGGAGTACACCGGGGAGCTGTTTTTT. Protein sequence: CASRASASEYTGELFF.

The genes are TRBV14 and TRBJ1-1; D is perhaps TRBD1 (5 bases). V gave up 2 bases and J gave up 0 bases, with 10 bases separating them. The CDR3 has 15 amino acids. Germline lookup yields CDR1 SGHDN and CDR2 FVKESK. CDR3 residues: CASSQNPGLNTEAFF. CDR3 DNA: TGTGCCAGCAGCCAAAATCCAGGGCTGAACACTGAAGCTTTCTTT.

The rearrangement uses TRBV7-8 and TRBJ2-1, with D possibly matching TRBD1 (6 bases). The CDR3 has 16 amino acids. Trimming cost V 2 bases and J 4 bases, with 15 bases left between them. Germline CDR1 and CDR2: SGHVS and FQNEAQ. The CDR3 protein is CASSLRSPGEYNEQFF. CDR3 in DNA: TGTGCCAGCAGCTTACGGTCGCCAGGGGAATACAATGAGCAGTTCTTC.

This chain connects TRBV5-4 to TRBJ2-3; D gene uncertain. Trimming removed 8 bases at V and 1 base at J, with 11 bases between. Germline CDR1 is SGHNT and CDR2 is YYREEE (reference sequence). CDR3 size: 13 residues. The CDR3 region has the DNA TGTGCCAGTAGTGATCCTGGCACAGATACGCAGTATTTT. This codes for CASSDPGTDTQYF.

This clone turned up a few times. V and J are TRBV6-1 and TRBJ1-4; D is ambiguous. Germline CDR1 and CDR2: MNHNS and SASEGT. Trimming took off 9 bases at V and 3 bases at J, with 11 bases between the two ends. This CDR3 has 13 residues. The CDR3: CASCRGANEKLFF. Written as DNA, the CDR3 is TGTGCCAGTTGTCGGGGAGCTAATGAAAAACTGTTTTTT.

J is TRBJ2-7 and V is TRBV6-6; possible D gene TRBD1, 5 bases. V lost 2 bases and J 3 bases, leaving 5 bases between the germline ends. Germline V gene lookup returns CDR1 MNHNY and CDR2 SVGAGI (reference sequence). The CDR3 spans 12 residues. Written as DNA, the CDR3 is TGTGCCAGCAGTTACGACAGCTACGAGCAGTACTTC. It codes for CASSYDSYEQYF.

This chain connects TRBV27 to TRBJ2-2; D is possibly TRBD2 (7 bases). The CDR3 loop spans 18 amino acids. Germline CDR1 and CDR2: MNHEY and SMNVEV (reference sequence). The V end lost 4 bases, the J end lost 4 bases, and 22 bases lay between the germline ends. The CDR3 spells CASSSPWGGRAGTGELFF. The CDR3 region has the DNA TGTGCCAGCAGTTCTCCTTGGGGGGGCAGGGCTGGCACCGGGGAGCTGTTTTTT.

The rearrangement joins TRBV19 to TRBJ1-5; no reliable D call. This CDR3 contains 13 residues. Germline assignment: CDR1 LNHDA and CDR2 SQIVND (reference sequence). With 6 bases removed from V and 5 bases from J, the gap between germline ends came to 11 bases. CDR3 in DNA: TGTGCCAGTAGACGAGACGGGTATCAGCCCCAGCATTTT. It encodes CASRRDGYQPQHF.

This chain connects TRBV27 to TRBJ1-5; 8 bases are a match to TRBD1. V lost 5 bases, J lost 0 bases, and 6 bases stayed unmatched. The germline V gene encodes CDR1 MNHEY and CDR2 SMNVEV (reference sequence). The CDR3 is made up of 16 amino acids. The CDR3, as DNA: TGTGCCAGCAGTCCCATGACAGGGGTTAGCAATCAGCCCCAGCATTTT. It encodes CASSPMTGVSNQPQHF.

V gene TRBV9 combines with J gene TRBJ2-3; a possible D gene is TRBD2 (6 bases). Trimming took 3 bases from V and 2 from J, leaving 13 bases between them. CDR3 length: 15 amino acids. The V gene's germline CDR1 is SGDLS and CDR2 YYNGEE. CDR3: CASSAWDFSTDTQYF. The CDR3 DNA reads TGTGCCAGCAGCGCCTGGGACTTCTCCACAGATACGCAGTATTTT.